The 28 T cell receptor beta chains in this list originate from one sample, sequenced in a study of blood T cell repertoires in COVID-19. Generated by immunoSEQ multiplex PCR, the TCRdb table keeps only in-frame clones and is missing some. The sample includes some 450,000 clones, around 88% of them seen just once. The source material was peripheral blood. All receptors derive from a woman aged 50 to 60 with COVID-19, enrolled during active disease.

V and J are TRBV5-4 and TRBJ2-7, with TRBD2 identical over 8 bases. With 2 bases clipped from V and 2 bases from J, the junction kept 6 bases outside the gene matches. The CDR3 has 15 amino acids. CDR1 and CDR2 from the germline V gene are SGHNT and YYREEE (reference sequence). CDR3 loop: CASSFERGQTYEQYF. The CDR3, as DNA: TGTGCCAGCAGCTTCGAGCGGGGGCAAACCTACGAGCAGTACTTC.

V gene TRBV19 combines with J gene TRBJ1-2, with D possibly TRBD1 on 6 matching bases. CDR1 is LNHDA, CDR2 SQIVND, per germline (reference sequence). This CDR3 has 15 residues. Trimming cost V 6 bases and J 4 bases, with 18 bases left between them. The CDR3: CASRQPTGISYGYTF. For the CDR3, the DNA is TGTGCCAGTAGACAACCTACAGGGATCAGCTATGGCTACACCTTC.

The rearrangement uses TRBV3-1 (or the pseudogene TRBV3-2) and TRBJ1-2; 7 nucleotides agree with TRBD1. V was pared by 4 bases and J by 3 bases, with 11 bases of the junction left unmatched. The CDR3 runs 16 residues. The germline V gene encodes CDR1 LGHDT and CDR2 YNNKEL (reference sequence). The DNA of the CDR3 is TGTGCCAGCAGCCCCCTCTCAACCGGGACAGACTATGGCTACACCTTC. This sequence encodes CASSPLSTGTDYGYTF.

The CDR3 sequence: CASSPTGLTEAFF. The CDR3 DNA sequence: TGTGCCAGCAGTCCCACAGGTCTCACTGAAGCTTTCTTT. J is TRBJ1-1 and V is TRBV5-6; weak D call: TRBD1 (5 bases). V was trimmed by 5 bases and J by 4 bases, leaving 12 bases between them. Germline CDR1 reads SGHDT; CDR2 reads YYEEEE. The CDR3 totals 13 residues.

The chain links TRBV7-2 to TRBJ1-2; D is unclear. CDR3 size: 13 residues. Per the germline V gene, CDR1 is SGHTA and CDR2 is FQGNSA. Trimming took 5 bases from V and 1 from J, leaving 8 bases between them. The CDR3 DNA reads TGTGCCAGCAGCCCGCAGGATAACTATGGCTACACCTTC. This sequence encodes CASSPQDNYGYTF.

CDR3: CASGDRVGTNEKLFF. The DNA for the CDR3 is TGTGCCAGCGGGGACAGGGTAGGAACTAATGAAAAACTGTTTTTT. The rearrangement joins TRBV6-5 to TRBJ1-4, with 9 positions matching TRBD1. Germline V gene lookup returns CDR1 MNHEY and CDR2 SVGAGI. CDR3 length equals 15 residues. Trimming took 8 bases from V and 1 from J; bases not matched to a gene: 5.

The V call is TRBV3-1 (or the pseudogene TRBV3-2), the J call TRBJ2-1, with 12 positions matching TRBD1. Germline trimming cut 4 bases from V and 6 bases from J; bases unmatched to any gene: 22. This CDR3 has 21 residues. Germline-derived CDR1 and CDR2 are LGHDT and YNNKEL (reference sequence). This chain's CDR3 is CASSPSLGQGAETLPSNEQFF. The DNA for the CDR3 is TGTGCCAGCAGCCCAAGCCTGGGACAGGGGGCCGAGACCTTGCCTTCCAATGAGCAGTTCTTC.

This clone has just a few counts. The rearrangement uses TRBV6-6 and TRBJ2-7; 8 bases fit TRBD2. Germline V CDR1 and CDR2: MNHNY, SVGAGI (reference sequence). Trimming at V came to 6 bases and at J to 5 bases, leaving 12 bases not matched to a gene. The CDR3 extends over 15 amino acids. The CDR3: CASSRGGRLMNEQYF. The DNA for the CDR3 is TGTGCCAGCAGCCGCGGGGGGAGACTCATGAACGAGCAGTACTTC.

The chain combines TRBV29-1 with TRBJ1-1, with D possibly being TRBD1 (5 bases). Trimming cost V 6 bases and J 1 base, with 18 bases left between them. CDR3 length: 15 residues. Germline V gene data show CDR1 as SQVTM and CDR2 as ANQGSEA. CDR3 nucleotides: TGCAGCGTCCTCATTTTGGGGGGACCGAACACTGAAGCTTTCTTT. Translating gives CSVLILGGPNTEAFF.

V and J are TRBV11-3 and TRBJ2-5, with 9 bases aligning to TRBD1. This CDR3 comprises 13 residues. Germline CDR1 is SGHNT and CDR2 is YENEEA. J gave up 4 bases and V 5 bases, and 2 bases lay outside the gene matches. CDR3 residues: CASSRGQGETQYF. The CDR3 DNA reads as TGTGCCAGCAGCCGGGGACAGGGAGAGACCCAGTACTTC.

The chain uses TRBV3-1 (or the pseudogene TRBV3-2) and TRBJ2-3, with D possibly TRBD2 on 5 matching bases. The CDR3 runs to 14 residues. Trimming left V 0 bases short and J 5 bases short, with 9 bases between. Germline CDR1 LGHDT, CDR2 YNNKEL (reference sequence). The CDR3 reads CASSQELGEDTQYF. The CDR3 nucleotides are TGTGCCAGCAGCCAAGAACTAGGCGAAGATACGCAGTATTTT.

The chain carries TRBV7-3 and TRBJ2-3; D call uncertain. The germline V gene has CDR1 SGHTA and CDR2 FQGTGA. V shed 4 bases and J shed 7 bases, with 12 bases lying between them. The CDR3 loop spans 13 amino acids. The CDR3, as DNA: TGTGCCAGCAGCTCCCCTCTGAGGCATACGCAGTATTTT. Amino acid sequence: CASSSPLRHTQYF.

The CDR3 nucleotides read TGTGCCAGCAGCGAATCCGGGACAGGAGGGGAGCTGTTTTTT. Translation: CASSESGTGGELFF. The chain uses TRBV7-9 and TRBJ2-2, with 8 bases fitting TRBD1. The CDR3 is 14 residues long. The germline gives CDR1 SEHNR, CDR2 FQNEAQ (reference sequence). Unmatched junction bases numbered 7, after V lost 5 bases and J lost 8 bases.

This clone was seen a few times. The chain is built from TRBV7-8 and TRBJ1-1; D is ambiguous. CDR1 is SGHVS, CDR2 FQNEAQ, per germline. V lost 1 base and J 7 bases, leaving 7 bases between the germline ends. CDR3 length: 12 residues. CDR3 nucleotide sequence: TGTGCCAGCAGCTTAGGGGCTCGTGAAGCTTTCTTT. This codes for CASSLGAREAFF.

The chain links TRBV30 to TRBJ1-5; tentatively, D is TRBD1 (5 bases). Per germline, CDR1 GTSNPN and CDR2 SVGIG (reference sequence). V lost 2 bases to trimming and J lost 4 bases, with 15 bases between them. This CDR3 has 15 residues. The CDR3: CAWSKLQGLNQPQHF. In DNA form, the CDR3 reads TGTGCCTGGAGTAAGTTGCAGGGCCTAAATCAGCCCCAGCATTTT.

The V and J genes are TRBV5-1 and TRBJ1-6; TRBD1 matches 7 bases. With 2 bases clipped from V and 9 bases from J, the junction kept 8 bases outside the gene matches. CDR3 length: 15 amino acids. CDR1 SGHRS and CDR2 YFSETQ come from the germline V gene. The CDR3 DNA reads TGCGCCAGCAGCTTAAGAGAGGGGGCAGGTTCACCCCTCCACTTT. Protein sequence: CASSLREGAGSPLHF. Based on the CDR3 plus reference TRBV5-1 and TRBJ1-6, the full variable domain is KAGVTQTPRYLIKTRGQQVTLSCSPISGHRSVSWYQQTPGQGLQFLFEYFSETQRNKGNFPGRFSGRQFSNSRSEMNVSTLELGDSALYLCASSLREGAGSPLHFGNGTRLTVT.

For this clone: The same CDR3 can be traced to other DNA sequences in this sample. The V gene is TRBV5-1, the J gene TRBJ1-3; weak D call: TRBD1 (5 bases). Germline CDR1 is SGHRS and CDR2 is YFSETQ. Trimming removed 0 bases at V and 3 bases at J, with 7 bases between. This CDR3 has 14 residues. DNA for the CDR3: TGCGCCAGCAGCTTGGGGGGCAGTGGAAACACCATATATTTT. Its protein product is CASSLGGSGNTIYF.

The chain has TRBV21-1 and TRBJ1-1. TRBV21-1 is a recognized pseudogene. This CDR3 has 14 residues. CDR3 sequence reads: CASSKAKGASGAFF. The CDR3 DNA follows: TGTGCCAGCAGCAAAGCCAAAGGAGCCTCCGGAGCTTTCTTT.

This rearrangement joins TRBV4-1 to TRBJ2-5, with D unclear. The CDR3 is 14 residues long. Germline CDR1 reads MGHRA; CDR2 reads YSYEKL. V was clipped by 1 base and J by 5 bases, with 11 bases between them. The CDR3 loop is CASSQVYAVETQYF. The CDR3 coding sequence is TGCGCCAGCAGCCAAGTTTATGCGGTGGAGACCCAGTACTTC.

The gene calls are TRBV11-2 and TRBJ2-3; possibly TRBD1 for D (5 bases). Looked up from germline, CDR1 is SGHAT and CDR2 is FQNNGV. The V end lost 5 bases, the J end lost 4 bases, and 13 bases lay between the germline ends. CDR3 length: 14 amino acids. The CDR3 DNA reads TGTGCCAGCAGCCCCCCGACAGCTTCAGATACGCAGTATTTT. The encoded protein is CASSPPTASDTQYF.

The genes are TRBV5-1 and TRBJ2-2; TRBD2 aligns across 8 bases. Germline V gene data show CDR1 as SGHRS and CDR2 as YFSETQ. This CDR3 contains 19 residues. The V segment lost 0 bases and the J segment 1 base; nucleotides outside the gene matches: 11. The CDR3 DNA is TGCGCCAGCAGCTTGGGACCTTCAGGGAGCGGGGGGAACACCGGGGAGCTGTTTTTT. Residues: CASSLGPSGSGGNTGELFF. The full variable domain, rest sourced from reference TRBV5-1 and TRBJ2-2, is KAGVTQTPRYLIKTRGQQVTLSCSPISGHRSVSWYQQTPGQGLQFLFEYFSETQRNKGNFPGRFSGRQFSNSRSEMNVSTLELGDSALYLCASSLGPSGSGGNTGELFFGEGSRLTVL.

V is TRBV7-9 and J is TRBJ2-1, with D tentatively TRBD1 (6 bases). The CDR3 is 14 residues long. Germline V gives CDR1 SEHNR, CDR2 FQNEAQ (reference sequence). The V end lost 5 bases, the J end lost 8 bases, and 16 bases lay between the germline ends. CDR3 in DNA: TGTGCCAGCAGCAAACTATCCCAGGGGTATGAGCAGTTCTTC. It yields the protein CASSKLSQGYEQFF.

V gene TRBV19 combines with J gene TRBJ2-3; a weak D match, TRBD2 (6 bases). Germline lookup yields CDR1 LNHDA and CDR2 SQIVND (reference sequence). This CDR3 contains 13 residues. Trimming stripped 4 bases from V and 3 bases from J, with 8 bases between. DNA of the CDR3: TGTGCCAGTAGTACTGGGAGGACAGATACGCAGTATTTT. It specifies CASSTGRTDTQYF.

A word on this clone: In the same sample, other DNA sequences code for this CDR3. The rearrangement uses TRBV9 and TRBJ2-7; TRBD1 might be the D (6 bases). Trimming left V 0 bases short and J 2 bases short, with 9 bases between. The CDR3 is 14 residues long. Germline V gene lookup returns CDR1 SGDLS and CDR2 YYNGEE. CDR3 nucleotides: TGTGCCAGCAGCGTAGGTGAGGGGGCCTACGAGCAGTACTTC. This codes for CASSVGEGAYEQYF.

The chain recombines TRBV20-1 with TRBJ1-3; no definite D call. V was shortened by 3 bases and J by 7 bases, with 10 bases between the two germline ends. The germline gives CDR1 DFQATT, CDR2 SNEGSKA (reference sequence). The CDR3 covers 12 residues. The CDR3 coding sequence is TGCAGTGCTAGTGGGCAGGTGAACACCATATATTTT. This gives the protein CSASGQVNTIYF.

V is TRBV6-1 and J is TRBJ1-4; 8 bases line up with TRBD1. The trim removed 7 bases at V and 7 bases at J, leaving 8 bases unmatched. The V gene's germline CDR1 is MNHNS and CDR2 SASEGT. The CDR3 is made up of 14 amino acids. The CDR3 DNA is TGTGCCAGCAACTTACAGGGGGGAGGTGAAAAACTGTTTTTT. Translating it yields CASNLQGGGEKLFF.

The V and J genes are TRBV5-4 and TRBJ2-5, with TRBD2 as a possible D gene (6 bases). The V and J ends lost 3 bases and 2 bases respectively, with 8 bases between them. The CDR3 is made up of 13 amino acids. CDR1 is SGHNT, CDR2 YYREEE, per germline (reference sequence). CDR3 sequence: CASSSDYQETQYF. Here the CDR3 DNA reads TGTGCCAGCAGCTCGGACTATCAAGAGACCCAGTACTTC.

The chain uses TRBV24-1 and TRBJ2-1, with 10 bases matching TRBD1. Germline V gives CDR1 KGHDR, CDR2 SFDVKD. Losses at the gene ends were 5 bases for V and 7 bases for J; bases not matched to a gene: 4. The CDR3 spans 14 residues. In DNA, the CDR3 is TGTGCCACCAGTGTGACAGGGGGCCGGAATGAGCAGTTCTTC. Translation: CATSVTGGRNEQFF.